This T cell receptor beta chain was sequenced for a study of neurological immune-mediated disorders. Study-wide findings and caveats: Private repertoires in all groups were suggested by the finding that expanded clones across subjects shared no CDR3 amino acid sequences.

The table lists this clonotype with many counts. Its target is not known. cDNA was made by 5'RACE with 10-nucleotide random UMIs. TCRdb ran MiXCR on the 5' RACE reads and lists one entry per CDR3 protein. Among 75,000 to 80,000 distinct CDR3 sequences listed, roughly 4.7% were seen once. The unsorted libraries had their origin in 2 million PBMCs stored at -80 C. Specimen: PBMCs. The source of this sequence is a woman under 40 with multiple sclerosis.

CDR3: CSARPDGVSLYGYTF. DNA for the CDR3: TGCAGTGCTAGACCGGACGGAGTGAGTCTCTATGGCTACACCTTC. The J gene is TRBJ1-2, the V gene TRBV20-1, with D uncertain. The CDR3 is 15 amino acids. V was shortened by 2 bases and J by 4 bases, with 17 bases between the two germline ends. Germline CDR1 is DFQATT and CDR2 is SNEGSKA (reference sequence).